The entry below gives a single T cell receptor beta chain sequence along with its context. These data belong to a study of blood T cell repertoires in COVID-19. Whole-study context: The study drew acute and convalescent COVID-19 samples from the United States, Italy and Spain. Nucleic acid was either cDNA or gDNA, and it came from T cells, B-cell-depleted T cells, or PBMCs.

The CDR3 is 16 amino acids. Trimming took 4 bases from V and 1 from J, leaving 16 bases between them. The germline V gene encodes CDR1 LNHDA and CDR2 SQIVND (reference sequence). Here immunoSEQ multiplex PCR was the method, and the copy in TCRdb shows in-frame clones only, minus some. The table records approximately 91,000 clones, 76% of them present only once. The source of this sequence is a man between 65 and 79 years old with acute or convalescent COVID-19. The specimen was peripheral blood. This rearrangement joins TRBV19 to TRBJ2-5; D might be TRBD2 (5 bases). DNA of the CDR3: TGTGCCAGTAGTACCATCACCCCCGCGGGCCAAGAGACCCAGTACTTC. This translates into CASSTITPAGQETQYF.